What follows are 7 T cell receptor beta chains derived from one specimen sequenced in a study of immune cell composition in non-small cell lung cancer (dated by TCRdb to the late 2010s). Library preparation employed the immunoSEQ multiplex PCR assay. The table comes from immuneACCESS by way of TCRdb, which keeps in-frame sequences with V and J called. Part of the clones is missing from these tables; in studies checked, under half for an unresolved V gene and the rest for unknown reasons. The sample records about 3,100 clones, around 70% of which are singletons. The ten largest clonotypes hold 4.5% to 5% of the sample. Normal lung samples were non-adjacent lung tissue taken as far from the tumour as possible, at least 3 cm away, from the same patient. Sequencing was carried out using non-adjacent lung tissue. These receptors were taken from a human donor with non-small cell lung cancer.

V usage is TRBV6-6 and J usage is TRBJ2-5; D gene uncertain. The V and J ends lost 4 bases and 1 base respectively, with 7 bases between them. The length of the CDR3 is 13 residues. The germline gives CDR1 MNHNY, CDR2 SVGAGI (reference sequence). The CDR3 DNA is TGTGCCAGCAGTTTTAACAGCCAAGAGACCCAGTACTTC. Translation: CASSFNSQETQYF.

The rearrangement uses TRBV9 and TRBJ2-5, with 10 bases lining up with TRBD2. From germline, CDR1 is SGDLS and CDR2 YYNGEE. The junction had 10 bases not matched to a gene; V was cut back by 3 bases and J by 5 bases. This CDR3 is 16 amino acids long. The CDR3 DNA is TGTGCCAGCAGCGACTCAGCGGGGGGGCCCCGTGAGACCCAGTACTTC. Translating gives CASSDSAGGPRETQYF.

The chain recombines TRBV5-6 with TRBJ2-2, with D possibly being TRBD1 (5 bases). This CDR3 has 13 amino acids. Deletions cut 6 bases from V and 5 bases from J, with 11 bases between. The V gene's germline CDR1 is SGHDT and CDR2 YYEEEE. CDR3 in amino acids: CASTGFRTGELFF. The CDR3 coding sequence is TGTGCCAGCACAGGGTTCCGGACCGGGGAGCTGTTTTTT. The entire variable domain, with the rest obtained from reference TRBV5-6 and TRBJ2-2, is as follows: DAGVTQSPTHLIKTRGQQVTLRCSPKSGHDTVSWYQQALGQGPQFIFQYYEEEERQRGNFPDRFSGHQFPNYSSELNVNALLLGDSALYLCASTGFRTGELFFGEGSRLTVL.

V usage is TRBV27 and J usage is TRBJ2-1; no definite D call. V dropped 5 bases and J dropped 6 bases, with 11 bases sitting between them. CDR1 and CDR2 (germline): MNHEY, SMNVEV (reference sequence). This CDR3 has 13 amino acids. The CDR3 coding sequence is TGTGCCAGCAGTCTAAACTTAGCCAATGAGCAGTTCTTC. Protein: CASSLNLANEQFF.

This clone has more than one count but fewer than ten. CDR3 nucleotides: TGTGCCAGCAGCCAACGACTAAGCGGGAGGTCCCATGAGCAGTTCTTC. As protein: CASSQRLSGRSHEQFF. The genes are TRBV14 and TRBJ2-1; 9 bases fit TRBD2. From germline, CDR1 is SGHDN and CDR2 FVKESK. V trimming: 2 bases; J trimming: 8 bases; junction bases outside the gene matches: 10. This CDR3 comprises 16 residues.

The chain has TRBV4-2 and TRBJ1-3; no clear D. V dropped 4 bases and J dropped 0 bases, with 10 bases sitting between them. Germline CDR1 reads LGHNA; CDR2 reads YNFKEQ. This CDR3 contains 15 residues. The CDR3 DNA is TGTGCCAGCAGCCCCGACCGGGGCTCTGGAAACACCATATATTTT. It codes for CASSPDRGSGNTIYF.

Only a few counts were recorded for this clone. The rearrangement joins TRBV6-6 to TRBJ1-1, with D hard to call. The CDR3 runs 15 residues. The V and J ends lost 0 bases and 3 bases respectively, with 11 bases between them. The germline V gene has CDR1 MNHNY and CDR2 SVGAGI (reference sequence). The CDR3 sequence is CASSYSPLGDTEAFF. DNA for the CDR3: TGTGCCAGCAGTTACTCCCCTTTGGGCGACACTGAAGCTTTCTTT.